Detailed here is one T cell receptor (beta chain). This clonotype was seen at least ten times. Its antigen is not yet known. The input lacks base qualities; no much larger clone sits a single base away. The method was RACE. Sequencing used a NextSeq 500. During library preparation, unique molecular identifiers were attached to individual cDNA molecules so that TCRs could be counted in a quantitative, reproducible way. Concerning the study's data processing: A median of around 100,000 TCRs per sample was observed, with a range of about 20,000 to 750,000. The Decombinator software suite was used to annotate the V, J and CDR3 of the TCR reads. Every sample was subsampled to the same number of TCRs (28,000) for the PS versus PT1 abundance plots. TCRs were defined as expanded if absent before sensitization and observed at least eight times at the 2-week time point. In-frame beta chains were kept once TCRdb had trimmed the public reads at Q25 with fastp and called clones with MiXCR. Each entry is one CDR3 protein sequence, shown with its most common DNA and genes. None of the V and J calls come from the authors' own analysis; TCRdb made them. Counted in this sample were approximately 33,000 distinct CDR3 sequences; less than 8% of them appeared once. The ten largest clones capture under 10% of the sample.

This specimen belongs to a study of human T cells and chemical hapten exposure (dated by TCRdb to about 2021). Some background on the complete study: Libraries were combined into a pool for sequencing, and differences in TCR yield between samples came mainly from small differences in library volumes within the pool. From each blood RNA sample, both TCR alpha and TCR beta chains were sequenced. In alopecia patients, the study followed how the peripheral blood TCR repertoire changed in vivo over primary and secondary sensitization to diphenylcyclopropenone (DPC), a hapten.

Overall results and qualifications from the work: Repeated subsampling changed both the strength of the expansion versus patch-test correlation and the threshold at which that correlation became significant. DPC sensitization did not change how many TCRs were above 1 in 1000 frequency, and no evidence was found of alterations in global repertoire structure.

Interpreted using the paper, the time point label stands for: healthy volunteer bleed at 2 weeks. Total RNA was extracted from unfractionated whole blood collected in Tempus Blood RNA tubes. A handful of healthy volunteers acted as controls for TCR sequencing and had blood drawn at day 0, 2 weeks and 6 weeks. The germline V gene sets CDR1 to KGHSH and CDR2 to LQKENI. Counted from cysteine to phenylalanine, this CDR3 has 17 amino acids. The sequence is cut down to CDR3 DNA, 51 bases in frame from base 1. At the junction V is shortened by 5 bases and J by 2 bases, with 16 bases in between. This TCR was recovered from a human donor in good health. Some clones in this sample may be carry-over from other donors' samples. This receptor chain uses TRBV18 and TRBJ2-6, with a tentative D gene TRBD1 over 6 matching bases. The sample consisted of whole blood. The CDR3 protein: CASSSSDQGTGANVLTF. At the DNA level, the sequence is TGTGCCAGCTCAAGCTCTGATCAGGGGACTGGGGCCAACGTCCTGACTTTC.